This T cell receptor beta chain is from a study of cytomegalovirus exposure and HLA in healthy donors. Study context: The study placed approximately 78% of its 398 genotyped donors in the Caucasian-associated ancestry cluster. Findings of the study overall: A later analysis associated some 18,000 TCR beta sequences with HLA alleles at a 0.05 false discovery rate. Sequencing depth roughly uniform across donors was assumed in presence/absence analyses.

Turning to this clone: Antigen unknown.

Amplification used 60 Vbeta primers and 13 Jbeta primers. Assay used: immunoSEQ multiplex PCR; TCRdb lists only in-frame clones, some missing. There are under 150,000 clones in the sample; around 82% occur only once, and approximately 5% lies in the top ten. The CDR3 consists of 15 residues. Trimming stripped 2 bases from V and 1 base from J, with 11 bases between. Germline loops: CDR1 MNHEY, CDR2 SVGAGI. The sample comprised PBMCs. This rearrangement joins TRBV6-5 to TRBJ1-1; D not certain. The clonotype originates from a woman under 40 in good health and CMV-seropositive. CDR3 residues: CASSYRTVGNTEAFF. CDR3 sequence (DNA): TGTGCCAGCAGTTACAGGACTGTGGGGAACACTGAAGCTTTCTTT.